These 14 T cell receptor beta chains were all obtained from the same sample, sequenced in a study of CD8+CD57+ T cells in acquired aplastic anemia. CDR3 and TCR beta VDJ profiling relied on genomic DNA as the template. TCRdb recomputed calls from the reads with MiXCR, one row per CDR3 protein. The sample lists about 41,000 distinct CDR3 sequences; about 60% were seen once. Patients chosen for sequencing had shown CD8+CD57+ cell expansion by flow cytometry. Input material: sorted CD4+, CD8+, or CD8+CD57+ T cells (not recorded which) from PBMCs. These receptors were collected from a human donor with aplastic anemia.

This clonotype was seen a handful of times. V usage is TRBV30 and J usage is TRBJ1-2; 8 positions match TRBD1. The V segment lost 7 bases and the J segment 8 bases; nucleotides outside the gene matches: 9. CDR1 GTSNPN and CDR2 SVGIG come from the germline V gene (reference sequence). This CDR3 is built from 12 residues. The CDR3 loop is CASYQGARGYTF. The DNA of the CDR3 is TGTGCCTCGTACCAGGGGGCGCGAGGCTACACCTTC.

This chain connects TRBV14 to TRBJ2-1; tentatively, D is TRBD1 (5 bases). The CDR3 length is 13 residues. Germline values: CDR1 SGHDN, CDR2 FVKESK. V lost 4 bases and J lost 5, with 9 bases in between. DNA of the CDR3: TGTGCCAGCAGCCCCCCGACAGACAATGAGCAGTTCTTC. As protein: CASSPPTDNEQFF.

V and J are TRBV29-1 and TRBJ1-2; D not resolved. This CDR3 region has 13 residues. The germline CDR1 and CDR2 sequences are SQVTM and ANQGSEA. V was shortened by 0 bases and J by 7 bases, with 12 bases between the two germline ends. The CDR3 here is CSVEDPPGRGYTF. CDR3 nucleotide sequence: TGCAGCGTTGAAGATCCCCCTGGACGTGGCTACACCTTC.

This clonotype was recorded at least ten times. The chain uses TRBV9 and TRBJ2-1; D is possibly TRBD2 (5 bases). In germline, CDR1 is SGDLS, CDR2 YYNGEE. Trimming took 1 base from V and 8 from J, leaving 16 bases between them. The CDR3 contains 15 residues. This chain's CDR3 is CASSVRPSSSHEQFF. The CDR3 nucleotides are TGTGCCAGCAGCGTACGTCCTAGCAGTTCCCATGAGCAGTTCTTC. Full variable domain (remainder filled in from reference TRBV9 and TRBJ2-1): DSGVTQTPKHLITATGQRVTLRCSPRSGDLSVYWYQQSLDQGLQFLIQYYNGEERAKGNILERFSAQQFPDLHSELNLSSLELGDSALYFCASSVRPSSSHEQFFGPGTRLTVL.

This clonotype has a handful of counts. The V and J genes are TRBV10-3 and TRBJ2-7, with D hard to call. Germline CDR1 reads ENHRY; CDR2 reads SYGVKD. The CDR3 is 13 amino acids. V dropped 3 bases and J dropped 3 bases, with 9 bases sitting between them. DNA for the CDR3: TGTGCCATCAGTGAATCAGGTATCTACGAGCAGTACTTC. It codes for CAISESGIYEQYF.

The table lists this clonotype with many counts. V and J are TRBV5-1 and TRBJ2-1; possibly TRBD1 for D (6 bases). The germline V gene encodes CDR1 SGHRS and CDR2 YFSETQ. The CDR3 runs to 18 residues. The ends were cut back, 0 bases at V and 4 bases at J, with 20 bases in the middle. The CDR3, as DNA: TGCGCCAGCAGCTTGGCCCTGGGGGCAGGCGGCTTTTACAATGAGCAGTTCTTC. Translating it yields CASSLALGAGGFYNEQFF.

The gene calls are TRBV20-1 and TRBJ2-3; perhaps TRBD1 as D (5 bases). Trimming pared 2 bases from V and 2 bases from J, leaving 8 bases between. The CDR3 has 13 residues. From germline, CDR1 is DFQATT and CDR2 SNEGSKA (reference sequence). Here the CDR3 reads CSARQGPTDTQYF. Here the CDR3 DNA reads TGCAGTGCTAGACAGGGTCCCACAGATACGCAGTATTTT.

In this sample, this clonotype is medium-sized. CDR3 sequence: CATSRDRGGAETQYF. For the CDR3, the DNA is TGTGCCACCAGCAGAGATCGCGGAGGTGCAGAGACCCAGTACTTC. This rearrangement joins TRBV15 to TRBJ2-5; D may be TRBD2 (5 bases). The CDR3 length is 15 residues. Germline V CDR1 and CDR2: LNHNV, YYDKDF (reference sequence). V shed 0 bases and J shed 4 bases, with 12 bases lying between them.

The genes are TRBV15 and TRBJ1-5; D gene uncertain. Trimming pared 0 bases from V and 0 bases from J, leaving 3 bases between. Germline V gene data show CDR1 as LNHNV and CDR2 as YYDKDF (reference sequence). CDR3 length: 14 residues. This chain's CDR3 is CATSRDYSNQPQHF. CDR3 nucleotide sequence: TGTGCCACCAGCAGAGATTATAGCAATCAGCCCCAGCATTTT.

This chain links TRBV2 with TRBJ2-7; tentatively, D is TRBD1 (6 bases). Germline assignment: CDR1 SNHLY and CDR2 FYNNEI. V was pared by 8 bases and J by 4 bases, with 15 bases between. The CDR3 runs 13 residues. In DNA, the CDR3 is TGTGCCAGCGCCGTGGGGGCCTTTTACGAGCAGTACTTC. Translated, it gives CASAVGAFYEQYF.

Comment on this clonotype: Its ends do not fully match the called genes, so a read error is possible. This sequence joins TRBV7-9 and TRBJ2-3; 8 bases are a match to TRBD1. The CDR3 loop spans 14 amino acids. Germline CDR1 is SEHNR and CDR2 is FQNEAQ (reference sequence). CDR3 bases: TGTGCCAGCACCCACCGACAGGGGTTAGATACGCAGTACTTT. This gives the protein CASTHRQGLDTQYF.

The table lists this clonotype with a few counts. V is TRBV19 and J is TRBJ1-2; D is unresolved. CDR3 size: 11 residues. CDR1 is LNHDA, CDR2 SQIVND, per germline (reference sequence). V shed 7 bases and J shed 5 bases, with 8 bases lying between them. CDR3: CASMSVYGYTF. CDR3 DNA sequence: TGTGCCAGTATGTCAGTGTATGGCTACACCTTC.

The chain recombines TRBV7-2 with TRBJ1-1; D may be TRBD1 (6 bases). CDR1 SGHTA and CDR2 FQGNSA come from the germline V gene. Trimming took off 8 bases at V and 1 base at J, with 11 bases between the two ends. This CDR3 has 13 residues. The CDR3 sequence: CASLGQWNTEAFF. The DNA of the CDR3 is TGTGCCAGCCTAGGACAGTGGAACACTGAAGCTTTCTTT.

The chain links TRBV4-1 to TRBJ2-7, with D perhaps TRBD2 (6 bases). The CDR3 extends over 16 amino acids. The V end lost 4 bases, the J end lost 1 base, and 17 bases lay between the germline ends. The V gene's germline CDR1 is MGHRA and CDR2 YSYEKL. The CDR3 here is CASSRSWSGDSYEQYF. For the CDR3, the DNA is TGCGCCAGCAGCCGCTCTTGGTCGGGGGATTCCTACGAGCAGTACTTC.